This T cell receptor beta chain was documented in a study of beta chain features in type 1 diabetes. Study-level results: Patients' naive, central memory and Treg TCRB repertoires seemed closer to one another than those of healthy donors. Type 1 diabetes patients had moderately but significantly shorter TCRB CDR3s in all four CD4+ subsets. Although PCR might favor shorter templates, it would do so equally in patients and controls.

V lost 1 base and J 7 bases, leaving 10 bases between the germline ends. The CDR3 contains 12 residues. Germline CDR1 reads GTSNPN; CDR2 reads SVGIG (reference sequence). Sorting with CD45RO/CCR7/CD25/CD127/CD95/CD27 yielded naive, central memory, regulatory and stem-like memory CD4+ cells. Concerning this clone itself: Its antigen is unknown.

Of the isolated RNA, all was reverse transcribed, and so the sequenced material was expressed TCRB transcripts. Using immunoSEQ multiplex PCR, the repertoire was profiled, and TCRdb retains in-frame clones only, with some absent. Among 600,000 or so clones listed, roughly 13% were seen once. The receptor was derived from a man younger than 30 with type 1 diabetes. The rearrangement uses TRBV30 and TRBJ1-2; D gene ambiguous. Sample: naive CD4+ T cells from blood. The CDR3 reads CAWSALSFGYTF. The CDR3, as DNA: TGTGCCTGGAGTGCCCTATCCTTTGGCTACACCTTC. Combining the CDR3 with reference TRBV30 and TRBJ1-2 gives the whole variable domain SQTIHQWPATLVQPVGSPLSLECTVEGTSNPNLYWYRQAAGRGLQLLFYSVGIGQISSEVPQNLSASRPQDRQFILSSKKLLLSDSGFYLCAWSALSFGYTFGSGTRLTVV.